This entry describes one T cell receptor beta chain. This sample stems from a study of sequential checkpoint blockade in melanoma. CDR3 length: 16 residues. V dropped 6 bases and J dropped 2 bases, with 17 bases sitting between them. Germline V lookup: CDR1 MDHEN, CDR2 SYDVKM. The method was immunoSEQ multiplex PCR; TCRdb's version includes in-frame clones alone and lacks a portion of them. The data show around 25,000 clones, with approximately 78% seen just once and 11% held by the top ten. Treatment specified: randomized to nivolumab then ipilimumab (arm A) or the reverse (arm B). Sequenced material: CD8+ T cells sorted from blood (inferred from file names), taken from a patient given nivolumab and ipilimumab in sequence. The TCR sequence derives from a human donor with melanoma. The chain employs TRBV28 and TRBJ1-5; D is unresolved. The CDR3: CASRVSGFNGNQPQHF. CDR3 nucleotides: TGTGCCAGCAGGGTTTCAGGCTTTAACGGCAATCAGCCCCAGCATTTT. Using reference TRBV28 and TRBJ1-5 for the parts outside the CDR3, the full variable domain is DVKVTQSSRYLVKRTGEKVFLECVQDMDHENMFWYRQDPGLGLRLIYFSYDVKMKEKGDIPEGYSVSREKKERFSLILESASTNQTSMYLCASRVSGFNGNQPQHFGDGTRLSIL.